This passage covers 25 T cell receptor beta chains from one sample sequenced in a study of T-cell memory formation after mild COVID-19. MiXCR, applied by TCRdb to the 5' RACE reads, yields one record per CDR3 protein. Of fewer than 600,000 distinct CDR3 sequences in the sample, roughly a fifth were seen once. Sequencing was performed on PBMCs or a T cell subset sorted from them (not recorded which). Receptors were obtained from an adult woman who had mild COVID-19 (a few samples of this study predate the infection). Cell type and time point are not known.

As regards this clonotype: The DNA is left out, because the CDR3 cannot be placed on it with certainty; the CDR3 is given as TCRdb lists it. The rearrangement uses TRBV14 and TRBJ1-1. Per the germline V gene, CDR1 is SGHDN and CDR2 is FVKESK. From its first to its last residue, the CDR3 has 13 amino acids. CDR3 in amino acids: CASSQEWGGGTFF.

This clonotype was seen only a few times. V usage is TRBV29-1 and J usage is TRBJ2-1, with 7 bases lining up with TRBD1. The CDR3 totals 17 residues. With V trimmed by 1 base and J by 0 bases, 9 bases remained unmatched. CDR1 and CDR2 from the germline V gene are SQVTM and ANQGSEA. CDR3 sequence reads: CSVEVSTDRSSYNEQFF. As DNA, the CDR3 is TGCAGCGTTGAAGTATCCACGGACAGGAGCTCCTACAATGAGCAGTTCTTC.

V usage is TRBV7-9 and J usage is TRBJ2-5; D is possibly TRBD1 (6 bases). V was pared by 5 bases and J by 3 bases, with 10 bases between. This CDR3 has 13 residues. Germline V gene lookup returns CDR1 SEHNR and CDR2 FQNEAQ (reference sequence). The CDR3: CASSIGGKETQYF. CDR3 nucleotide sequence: TGTGCCAGCAGCATAGGGGGTAAAGAGACCCAGTACTTC.

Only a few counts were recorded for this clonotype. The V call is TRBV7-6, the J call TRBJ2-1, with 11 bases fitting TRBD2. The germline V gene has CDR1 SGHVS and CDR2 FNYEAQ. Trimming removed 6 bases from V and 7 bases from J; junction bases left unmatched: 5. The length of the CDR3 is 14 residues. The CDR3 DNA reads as TGTGCCAGCAGACCACTAGCGGGAGTTAATGAGCAGTTCTTC. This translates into CASRPLAGVNEQFF. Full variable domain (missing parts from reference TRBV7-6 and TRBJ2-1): GAGVSQSPRYKVTKRGQDVALRCDPISGHVSLYWYRQALGQGPEFLTYFNYEAQQDKSGLPNDRFSAERPEGSISTLTIQRTEQRDSAMYRCASRPLAGVNEQFFGPGTRLTVL.

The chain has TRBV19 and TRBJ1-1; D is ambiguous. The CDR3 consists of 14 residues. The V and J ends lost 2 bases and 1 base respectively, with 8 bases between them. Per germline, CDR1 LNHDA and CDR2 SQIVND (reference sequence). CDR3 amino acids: CASSIPRKNTEAFF. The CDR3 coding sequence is TGTGCCAGTAGTATACCCCGGAAGAACACTGAAGCTTTCTTT.

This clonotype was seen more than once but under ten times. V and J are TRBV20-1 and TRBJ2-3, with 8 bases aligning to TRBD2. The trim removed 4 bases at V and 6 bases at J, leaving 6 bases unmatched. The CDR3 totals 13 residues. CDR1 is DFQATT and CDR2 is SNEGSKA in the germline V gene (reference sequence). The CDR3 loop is CSAIAGLGDTQYF. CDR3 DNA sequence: TGCAGTGCTATAGCGGGACTGGGGGATACGCAGTATTTT.

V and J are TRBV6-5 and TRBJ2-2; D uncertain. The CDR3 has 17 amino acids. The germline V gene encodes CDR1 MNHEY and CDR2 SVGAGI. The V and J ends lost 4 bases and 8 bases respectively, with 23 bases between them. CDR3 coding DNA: TGTGCCAGCAGTTCCCCTTCTACGGTCCTTATTAGGGGGGAGCTGTTTTTT. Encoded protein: CASSSPSTVLIRGELFF.

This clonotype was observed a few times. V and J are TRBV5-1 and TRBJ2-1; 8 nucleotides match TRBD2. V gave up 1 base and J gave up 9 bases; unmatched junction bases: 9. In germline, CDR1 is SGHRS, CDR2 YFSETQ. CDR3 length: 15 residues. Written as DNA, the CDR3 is TGCGCCAGCAGCTTGCCGGGGGGGCCTGACGCTGAGCAGTTCTTC. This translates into CASSLPGGPDAEQFF.

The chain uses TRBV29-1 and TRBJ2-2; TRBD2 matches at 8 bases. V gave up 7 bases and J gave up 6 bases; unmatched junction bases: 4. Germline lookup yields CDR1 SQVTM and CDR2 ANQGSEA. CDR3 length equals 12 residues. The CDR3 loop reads CSGGRTAGELFF. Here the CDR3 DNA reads TGCAGCGGCGGGAGGACGGCCGGGGAGCTGTTTTTT.

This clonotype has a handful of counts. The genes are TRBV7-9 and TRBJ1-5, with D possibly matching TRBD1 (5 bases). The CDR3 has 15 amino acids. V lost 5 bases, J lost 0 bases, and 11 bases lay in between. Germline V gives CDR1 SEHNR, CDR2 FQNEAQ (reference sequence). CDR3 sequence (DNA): TGTGCCAGCAGCCCAAATGGGGGTAGCAATCAGCCCCAGCATTTT. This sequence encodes CASSPNGGSNQPQHF.

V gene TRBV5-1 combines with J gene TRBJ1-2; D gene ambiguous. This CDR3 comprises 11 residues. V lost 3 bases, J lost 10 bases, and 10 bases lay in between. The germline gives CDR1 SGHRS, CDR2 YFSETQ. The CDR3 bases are TGCGCCAGCAGCTCGGACTTTGCCTACACCTTC. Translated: CASSSDFAYTF.

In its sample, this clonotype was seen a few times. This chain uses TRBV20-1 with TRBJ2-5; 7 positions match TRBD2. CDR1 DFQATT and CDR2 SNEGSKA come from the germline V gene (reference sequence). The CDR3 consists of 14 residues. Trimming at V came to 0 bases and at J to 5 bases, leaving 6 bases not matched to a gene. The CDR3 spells CSARDGGVGETQYF. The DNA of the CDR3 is TGCAGTGCTAGAGATGGGGGGGTCGGGGAGACCCAGTACTTC.

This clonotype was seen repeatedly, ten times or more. CDR3 DNA: TGCAGCGCCCTGGGACAGAACTATGGCTACACCTTC. It codes for CSALGQNYGYTF. V and J are TRBV29-1 and TRBJ1-2, with 7 bases aligning to TRBD1. Germline values: CDR1 SQVTM, CDR2 ANQGSEA. CDR3 length: 12 amino acids. V trimming: 7 bases; J trimming: 2 bases; junction bases outside the gene matches: 4.

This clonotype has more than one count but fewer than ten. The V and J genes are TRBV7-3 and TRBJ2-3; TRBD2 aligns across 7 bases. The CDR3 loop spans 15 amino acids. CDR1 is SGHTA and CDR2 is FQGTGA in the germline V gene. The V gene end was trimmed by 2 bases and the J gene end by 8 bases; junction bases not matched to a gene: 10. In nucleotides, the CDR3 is TGTGCCAGCAGCTTATATCCCAGCGGGGTGCGTACGCAGTATTTT. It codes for CASSLYPSGVRTQYF.

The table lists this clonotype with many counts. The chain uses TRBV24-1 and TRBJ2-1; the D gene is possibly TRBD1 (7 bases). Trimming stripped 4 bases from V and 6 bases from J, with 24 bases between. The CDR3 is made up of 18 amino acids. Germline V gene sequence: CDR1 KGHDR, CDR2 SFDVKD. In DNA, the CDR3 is TGTGCCACCAGTGAGTATGGTGCGGGACAGAGAGTTTTCAATGAGCAGTTCTTC. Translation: CATSEYGAGQRVFNEQFF.

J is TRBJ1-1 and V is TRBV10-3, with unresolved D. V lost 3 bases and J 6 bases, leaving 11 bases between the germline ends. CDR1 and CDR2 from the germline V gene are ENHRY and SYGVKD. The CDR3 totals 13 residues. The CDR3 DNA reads TGTGCCATCAGTGACTCAAAAGGGCCTGAAGCTTTCTTT. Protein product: CAISDSKGPEAFF.

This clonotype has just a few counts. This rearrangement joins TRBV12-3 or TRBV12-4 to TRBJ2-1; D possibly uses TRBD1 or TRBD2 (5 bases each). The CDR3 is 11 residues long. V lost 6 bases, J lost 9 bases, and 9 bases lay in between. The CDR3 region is CASSDSGEQFF. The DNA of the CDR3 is TGTGCCAGCAGCGACAGCGGTGAGCAGTTCTTC.

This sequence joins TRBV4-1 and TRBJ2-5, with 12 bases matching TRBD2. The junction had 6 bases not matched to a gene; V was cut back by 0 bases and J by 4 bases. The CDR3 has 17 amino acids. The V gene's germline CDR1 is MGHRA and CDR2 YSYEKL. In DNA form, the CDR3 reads TGCGCCAGCAGCCAAGATTCCCTAGCGGGGGGGGTAGAGACCCAGTACTTC. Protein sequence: CASSQDSLAGGVETQYF.

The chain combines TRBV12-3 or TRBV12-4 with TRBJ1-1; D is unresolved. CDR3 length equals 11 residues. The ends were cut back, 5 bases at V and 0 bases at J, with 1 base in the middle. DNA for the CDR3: TGTGCCAGCAGTATGAACACTGAAGCTTTCTTT. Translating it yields CASSMNTEAFF.

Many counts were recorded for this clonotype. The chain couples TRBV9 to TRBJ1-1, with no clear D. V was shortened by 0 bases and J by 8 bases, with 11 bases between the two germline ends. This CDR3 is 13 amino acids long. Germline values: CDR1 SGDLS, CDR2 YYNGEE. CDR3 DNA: TGTGCCAGCAGCGTAGGATCGGATACCGAAGCTTTCTTT. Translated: CASSVGSDTEAFF.

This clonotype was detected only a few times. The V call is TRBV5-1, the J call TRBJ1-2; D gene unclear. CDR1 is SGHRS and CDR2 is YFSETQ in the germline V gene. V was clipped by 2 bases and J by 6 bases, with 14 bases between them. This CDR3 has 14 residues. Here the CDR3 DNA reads TGCGCCAGCAGCTTCGGCAGCTCCCTGGATGGCTACACCTTC. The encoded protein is CASSFGSSLDGYTF. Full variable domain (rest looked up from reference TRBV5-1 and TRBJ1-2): KAGVTQTPRYLIKTRGQQVTLSCSPISGHRSVSWYQQTPGQGLQFLFEYFSETQRNKGNFPGRFSGRQFSNSRSEMNVSTLELGDSALYLCASSFGSSLDGYTFGSGTRLTVV.

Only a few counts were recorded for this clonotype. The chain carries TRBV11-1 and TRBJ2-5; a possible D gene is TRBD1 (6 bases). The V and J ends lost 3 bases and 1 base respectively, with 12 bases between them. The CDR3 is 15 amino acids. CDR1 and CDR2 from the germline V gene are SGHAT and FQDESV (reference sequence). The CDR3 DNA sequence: TGTGCCAGCAGCTTTGAACGGACAGCCCAAGAGACCCAGTACTTC. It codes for CASSFERTAQETQYF.

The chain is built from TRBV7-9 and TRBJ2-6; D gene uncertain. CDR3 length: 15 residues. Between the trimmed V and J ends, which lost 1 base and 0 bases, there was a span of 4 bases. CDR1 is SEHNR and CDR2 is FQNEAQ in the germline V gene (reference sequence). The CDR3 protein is CASSLVVSGANVLTF. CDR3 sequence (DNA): TGTGCCAGCAGCTTAGTCGTCTCTGGGGCCAACGTCCTGACTTTC.

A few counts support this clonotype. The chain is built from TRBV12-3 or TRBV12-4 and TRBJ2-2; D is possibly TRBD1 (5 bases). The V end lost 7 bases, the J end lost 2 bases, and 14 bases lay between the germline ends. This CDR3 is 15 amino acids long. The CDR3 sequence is CASNTGIGNTGELFF. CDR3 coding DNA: TGTGCCAGCAACACAGGAATCGGTAACACCGGGGAGCTGTTTTTT.

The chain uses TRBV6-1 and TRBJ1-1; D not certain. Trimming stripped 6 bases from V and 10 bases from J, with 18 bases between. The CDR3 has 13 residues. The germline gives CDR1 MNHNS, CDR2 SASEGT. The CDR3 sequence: CASRAAVVAGAFF. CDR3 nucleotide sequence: TGTGCCAGCAGGGCCGCCGTGGTTGCGGGAGCTTTCTTT.